Below, 21 T cell receptor beta chains from the same sample are listed, as sequenced in a study of shared clonotypes between healthy human individuals. Naive CD8 isolation took CD45RO-negative cells positively selected for CCR7 and excluded terminally differentiated effector memory CD45RA+ cells. The table came from immunoSEQ multiplex PCR; TCRdb's copy has only in-frame clones and leaves some out. This sample has about 2,100,000 clones, with about 92% found just once. Sequenced input: naive CD8+ T cells from PBMCs. These receptors originate from a man younger than 35 in good health. Some clones in this sample may be carry-over from other donors' samples.

This chain connects TRBV4-2 to TRBJ2-5; a possible D gene is TRBD2 (6 bases). The CDR3 is 15 amino acids. The germline gives CDR1 LGHNA, CDR2 YNFKEQ. V was pared by 0 bases and J by 4 bases, with 12 bases between. DNA of the CDR3: TGTGCCAGCAGCCAAGAAGGGGAGGAGGTAGAGACCCAGTACTTC. Encoded protein: CASSQEGEEVETQYF.

The chain couples TRBV6-6 to TRBJ2-7; 10 bases map to TRBD2. The trim removed 6 bases at V and 0 bases at J, leaving 2 bases unmatched. The CDR3 has 14 amino acids. CDR1 is MNHNY and CDR2 is SVGAGI in the germline V gene (reference sequence). The CDR3 DNA is TGTGCCAGCAGGACTAGCGGGCCCTCCTACGAGCAGTACTTC. Its translation: CASRTSGPSYEQYF.

The V gene is TRBV7-8, the J gene TRBJ2-3; 9 bases agree with TRBD2. V was clipped by 5 bases and J by 7 bases; unmatched bases: 10. Germline-derived CDR1 and CDR2 are SGHVS and FQNEAQ. The CDR3 covers 15 residues. The CDR3 here is CASSPWREGLNTQYF. CDR3 sequence (DNA): TGTGCCAGCAGCCCTTGGCGGGAGGGCCTCAATACGCAGTATTTT.

With regard to this clone: In the same sample, other DNA sequences code for this CDR3. The genes are TRBV7-9 and TRBJ2-3; no definite D call. Per the germline V gene, CDR1 is SEHNR and CDR2 is FQNEAQ (reference sequence). Trimming left V 3 bases short and J 3 bases short, with 7 bases between. The CDR3 is 13 residues long. CDR3 amino acids: CASSFPGTDTQYF. In nucleotides, the CDR3 is TGTGCCAGCAGCTTTCCAGGAACAGATACGCAGTATTTT.

The rearrangement uses TRBV7-9 and TRBJ2-1; the D gene could be TRBD1 or TRBD2 (7 bases each). The CDR3 spans 16 residues. The V end lost 1 base, the J end lost 9 bases, and 19 bases lay between the germline ends. Germline loops: CDR1 SEHNR, CDR2 FQNEAQ (reference sequence). Written as DNA, the CDR3 is TGTGCCAGCAGCTTAGTGGCAGGGGGGGACCAAAGTGAGCAGTTCTTC. Amino acid sequence: CASSLVAGGDQSEQFF.

The chain joins TRBV14 to TRBJ2-7, with 9 positions matching TRBD2. Germline-derived CDR1 and CDR2 are SGHDN and FVKESK. The trim removed 2 bases at V and 2 bases at J, leaving 7 bases unmatched. The CDR3 runs 16 residues. DNA of the CDR3: TGTGCCAGCAGCCAAACGACCGGGACTAGCCCCTACGAGCAGTACTTC. As protein: CASSQTTGTSPYEQYF.

Concerning this clone itself: This CDR3 is also generated by other DNA sequences in the sample. In nucleotides, the CDR3 is TGTGCCAGCAGCTTTGCCGGGGAGCTGTTTTTT. This encodes CASSFAGELFF. The rearrangement joins TRBV7-9 to TRBJ2-2; the D is unclear. The germline gives CDR1 SEHNR, CDR2 FQNEAQ (reference sequence). V was clipped by 3 bases and J by 6 bases, with 2 bases between them. This CDR3 region has 11 residues.

The rearrangement joins TRBV27 to TRBJ2-1, with D perhaps being TRBD1 or TRBD2 (6 bases each). The CDR3 covers 17 residues. Germline V gives CDR1 MNHEY, CDR2 SMNVEV (reference sequence). Trimming left V 4 bases short and J 4 bases short, with 20 bases between. Here the CDR3 DNA reads TGTGCCAGCAGTTGGGACCCCCAGAGGGGGGTATACAATGAGCAGTTCTTC. Translating gives CASSWDPQRGVYNEQFF.

With regard to this clone: Other DNA sequences in this specimen translate into the identical CDR3. This chain uses TRBV9 with TRBJ1-1; possible D gene TRBD1, 6 bases. Trimming took off 3 bases at V and 8 bases at J, with 8 bases between the two ends. This CDR3 is built from 11 residues. Germline V CDR1 and CDR2: SGDLS, YYNGEE. The DNA of the CDR3 is TGTGCCAGCAGCGCTGGGACAGAAGCTTTCTTT. Translated: CASSAGTEAFF.

This chain joins TRBV27 and TRBJ2-3; 15 positions agree with TRBD2. Germline-derived CDR1 and CDR2 are MNHEY and SMNVEV (reference sequence). This CDR3 is 19 amino acids long. The ends lost 1 base at V and 1 base at J; junction bases unmatched: 6. CDR3 sequence: CASSLLGLAGGFGTDTQYF. The CDR3 coding sequence is TGTGCCAGCAGTTTATTGGGACTAGCGGGAGGTTTTGGCACAGATACGCAGTATTTT.

This clone came up once. The V and J genes are TRBV7-2 and TRBJ2-7; tentative D call: TRBD2 (6 bases). The CDR3 consists of 14 residues. Germline assignment: CDR1 SGHTA and CDR2 FQGNSA. The V and J ends lost 5 bases and 3 bases respectively, with 14 bases between them. The CDR3: CASSVRDWGYEQYF. CDR3 in DNA: TGTGCCAGCAGCGTCCGGGACTGGGGCTACGAGCAGTACTTC.

This chain joins TRBV5-5 and TRBJ2-7, with TRBD1 matching 9 bases. With V trimmed by 2 bases and J by 4 bases, 4 bases remained unmatched. This CDR3 spans 14 amino acids. Per the germline V gene, CDR1 is SGHKS and CDR2 is YYEKEE (reference sequence). This CDR3 reads CASSFWTGAYEQYF. CDR3 nucleotides: TGTGCCAGCAGCTTTTGGACAGGGGCTTACGAGCAGTACTTC.

The CDR3 DNA reads TGTGCCAGCAGCCTTTCGGTATCGGGGGCAGTAACTAATGAAAAACTGTTTTTT. Translation gives CASSLSVSGAVTNEKLFF. V and J are TRBV7-2 and TRBJ1-4; a weak D match, TRBD1 (6 bases). From germline, CDR1 is SGHTA and CDR2 FQGNSA. This CDR3 has 18 residues. Between the trimmed V and J ends, which lost 5 bases and 1 base, there was a span of 20 bases.

This chain links TRBV28 with TRBJ2-3; D remains ambiguous. The V gene's germline CDR1 is MDHEN and CDR2 SYDVKM. V was trimmed by 3 bases and J by 1 base, leaving 11 bases between them. CDR3 length equals 15 residues. The CDR3 reads CASSLGEAGTDTQYF. CDR3 sequence (DNA): TGTGCCAGCAGTTTGGGCGAAGCCGGCACAGATACGCAGTATTTT. Using reference TRBV28 and TRBJ2-3 for the parts outside the CDR3, the full variable domain is DVKVTQSSRYLVKRTGEKVFLECVQDMDHENMFWYRQDPGLGLRLIYFSYDVKMKEKGDIPEGYSVSREKKERFSLILESASTNQTSMYLCASSLGEAGTDTQYFGPGTRLTVL.

CDR3 in amino acids: CASSVGGTFTDTQYF. CDR3 coding DNA: TGTGCCAGCAGCGTGGGGGGGACTTTCACAGATACGCAGTATTTT. The gene calls are TRBV9 and TRBJ2-3, with 7 bases fitting TRBD2. The CDR3 sequence is 15 residues long. V gave up 2 bases and J gave up 2 bases; unmatched junction bases: 5. Germline V lookup: CDR1 SGDLS, CDR2 YYNGEE. Together with reference TRBV9 and TRBJ2-3, the CDR3 gives the full variable domain: DSGVTQTPKHLITATGQRVTLRCSPRSGDLSVYWYQQSLDQGLQFLIQYYNGEERAKGNILERFSAQQFPDLHSELNLSSLELGDSALYFCASSVGGTFTDTQYFGPGTRLTVL.

CDR3 in amino acids: CASSEYSSEPQHF. CDR3 coding DNA: TGTGCCAGCAGTGAATATTCGTCTGAGCCCCAGCATTTT. This chain links TRBV25-1 with TRBJ1-5; no clear D. The CDR3 contains 13 residues. V lost 0 bases, J lost 8 bases, and 8 bases lay in between. Germline V CDR1 and CDR2: MGHDK, SYGVNS.

The chain combines TRBV5-1 with TRBJ2-7; TRBD2 is a possible D gene (6 bases). In germline, CDR1 is SGHRS, CDR2 YFSETQ. V was cut by 2 bases and J by 2 bases, with 17 bases left in between. The CDR3 consists of 16 residues. CDR3 DNA: TGCGCCAGCAGCTTCGAGACGGGAGTAGTTCCCTACGAGCAGTACTTC. Translated: CASSFETGVVPYEQYF.

The chain combines TRBV5-1 with TRBJ2-1; unclear D gene. The CDR3 totals 13 residues. V was cut by 2 bases and J by 5 bases, with 8 bases left in between. Looked up from germline, CDR1 is SGHRS and CDR2 is YFSETQ. For the CDR3, the DNA is TGCGCCAGCAGCTTTGGCGGTCACAATGAGCAGTTCTTC. It specifies CASSFGGHNEQFF.

The chain links TRBV9 to TRBJ2-3; 13 bases align to TRBD2. CDR1 is SGDLS, CDR2 YYNGEE, per germline. The CDR3 covers 16 residues. With 5 bases clipped from V and 1 base from J, the junction kept 4 bases outside the gene matches. CDR3 residues: CASRRTSGSRTDTQYF. The CDR3 DNA sequence: TGTGCCAGCAGACGGACTAGCGGGAGTCGCACAGATACGCAGTATTTT.

J is TRBJ2-7 and V is TRBV7-9; TRBD2 matches at 7 bases. V shed 4 bases, J shed 2 bases, and the junction held 5 bases outside the gene matches. The CDR3 is made up of 14 amino acids. The germline gives CDR1 SEHNR, CDR2 FQNEAQ (reference sequence). CDR3 residues: CASSWVGGPYEQYF. CDR3 bases: TGTGCCAGCAGCTGGGTGGGAGGGCCCTACGAGCAGTACTTC.

The chain recombines TRBV27 with TRBJ2-1; TRBD1 or TRBD2 may be the D gene (5 bases each). The V gene lost 4 bases and the J gene lost 8 bases, with 9 bases spanning the gap. Germline CDR1 MNHEY, CDR2 SMNVEV (reference sequence). CDR3 length equals 12 residues. CDR3 region: CASSSRGDEQFF. The CDR3 DNA sequence: TGTGCCAGCAGTTCGAGGGGCGATGAGCAGTTCTTC.